This T cell receptor (beta chain) is from a study of T cell responses to AZD1222 COVID-19 vaccine. Using immunoSEQ multiplex PCR, the repertoire was profiled, and TCRdb retains in-frame clones only, with some absent. The sample comprises 200,000 or so clones, around 90% of which are singletons, and around 5.8% rests with the top ten. As concerns this clone: Its target is not known.

V lost 4 bases and J lost 5, with 11 bases in between. Germline-derived CDR1 and CDR2 are SGHNT and YYREEE (reference sequence). CDR3 length: 13 residues. Overall study results and limits: White British people made up most donors, females outnumbered males, and clonal diversity was possibly underestimated.

This TCR was recovered from an adult in good health. The sample was peripheral blood, taken on day 0 of AZD1222 vaccination. This sequence joins TRBV5-4 and TRBJ2-3, with a tentative D call TRBD1 (5 bases). CDR3 sequence reads: CASSPQGGDTQYF. Written as DNA, the CDR3 is TGTGCCAGCAGCCCGCAGGGCGGAGATACGCAGTATTTT.